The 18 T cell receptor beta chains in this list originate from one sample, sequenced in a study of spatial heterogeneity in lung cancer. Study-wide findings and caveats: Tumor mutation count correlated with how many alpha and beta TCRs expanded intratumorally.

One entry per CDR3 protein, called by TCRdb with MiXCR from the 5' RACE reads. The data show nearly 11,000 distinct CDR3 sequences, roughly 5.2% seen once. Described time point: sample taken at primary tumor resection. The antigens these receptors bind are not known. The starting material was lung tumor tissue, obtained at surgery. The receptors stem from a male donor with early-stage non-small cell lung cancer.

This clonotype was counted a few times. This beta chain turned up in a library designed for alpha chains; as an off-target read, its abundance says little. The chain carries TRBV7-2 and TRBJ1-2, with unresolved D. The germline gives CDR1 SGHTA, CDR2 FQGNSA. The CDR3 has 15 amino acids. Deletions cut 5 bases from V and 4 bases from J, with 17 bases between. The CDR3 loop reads CASSRTAGSRYGYTF. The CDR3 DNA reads TGTGCCAGCAGCCGAACGGCCGGATCCCGCTATGGCTACACCTTC.

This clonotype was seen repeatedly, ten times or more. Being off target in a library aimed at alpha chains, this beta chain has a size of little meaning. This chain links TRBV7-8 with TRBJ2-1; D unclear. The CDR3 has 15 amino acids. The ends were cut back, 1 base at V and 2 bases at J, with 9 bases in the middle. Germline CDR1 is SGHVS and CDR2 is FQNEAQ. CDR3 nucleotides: TGTGCCAGCAGCTTAGATCCGGGCACCTACAATGAGCAGTTCTTC. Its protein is CASSLDPGTYNEQFF.

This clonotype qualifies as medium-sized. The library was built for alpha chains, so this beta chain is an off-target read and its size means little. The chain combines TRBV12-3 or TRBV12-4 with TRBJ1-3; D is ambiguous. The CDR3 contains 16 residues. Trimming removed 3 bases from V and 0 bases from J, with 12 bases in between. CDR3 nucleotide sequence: TGTGCCAGCAGTTTGGTCAGGTCCTACTCTGGAAACACCATATATTTT. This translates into CASSLVRSYSGNTIYF.

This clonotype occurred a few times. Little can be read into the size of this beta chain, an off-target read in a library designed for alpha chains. Here the CDR3 DNA reads TGTGCCAGCAGCTTATCTAGCGGGGTGGGGGATACGCAGTATTTT. Residues: CASSLSSGVGDTQYF. The gene calls are TRBV7-2 and TRBJ2-3; 9 bases match TRBD2. CDR3 length equals 15 residues. Germline V lookup: CDR1 SGHTA, CDR2 FQGNSA. The V segment lost 2 bases and the J segment 6 bases; nucleotides outside the gene matches: 6.

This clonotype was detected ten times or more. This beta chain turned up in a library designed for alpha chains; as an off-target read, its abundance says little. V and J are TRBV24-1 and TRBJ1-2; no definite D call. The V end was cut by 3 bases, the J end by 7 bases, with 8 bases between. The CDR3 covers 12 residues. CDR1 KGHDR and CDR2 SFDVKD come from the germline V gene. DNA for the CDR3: TGTGCCACCAGTGATCCCTCGACTGGCTACACCTTC. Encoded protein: CATSDPSTGYTF.

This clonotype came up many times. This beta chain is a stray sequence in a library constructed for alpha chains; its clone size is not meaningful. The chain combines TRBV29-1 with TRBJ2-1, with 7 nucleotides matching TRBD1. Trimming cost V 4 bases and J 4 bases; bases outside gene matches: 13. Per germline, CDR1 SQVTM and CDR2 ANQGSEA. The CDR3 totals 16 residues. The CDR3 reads CSVGRSWGTVYNEQFF. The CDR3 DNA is TGCAGCGTTGGACGATCGTGGGGGACAGTTTACAATGAGCAGTTCTTC.

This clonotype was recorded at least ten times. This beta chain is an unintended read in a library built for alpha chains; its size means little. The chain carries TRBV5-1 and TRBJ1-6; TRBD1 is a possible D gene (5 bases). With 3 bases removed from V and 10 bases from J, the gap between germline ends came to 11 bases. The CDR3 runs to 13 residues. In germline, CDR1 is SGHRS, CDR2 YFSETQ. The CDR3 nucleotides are TGCGCCAGCAGCTCCCGGCGGGACTCACCCCTCCACTTT. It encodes CASSSRRDSPLHF. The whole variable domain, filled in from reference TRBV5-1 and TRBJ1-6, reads KAGVTQTPRYLIKTRGQQVTLSCSPISGHRSVSWYQQTPGQGLQFLFEYFSETQRNKGNFPGRFSGRQFSNSRSEMNVSTLELGDSALYLCASSSRRDSPLHFGNGTRLTVT.

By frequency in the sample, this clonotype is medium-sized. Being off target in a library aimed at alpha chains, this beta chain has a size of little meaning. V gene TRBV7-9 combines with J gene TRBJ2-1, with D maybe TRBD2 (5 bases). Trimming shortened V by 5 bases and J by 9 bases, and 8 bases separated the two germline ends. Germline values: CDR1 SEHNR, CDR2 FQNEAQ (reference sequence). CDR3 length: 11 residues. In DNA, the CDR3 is TGTGCCAGCAGCCCCGAGGGTGAGCAGTTCTTC. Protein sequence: CASSPEGEQFF.

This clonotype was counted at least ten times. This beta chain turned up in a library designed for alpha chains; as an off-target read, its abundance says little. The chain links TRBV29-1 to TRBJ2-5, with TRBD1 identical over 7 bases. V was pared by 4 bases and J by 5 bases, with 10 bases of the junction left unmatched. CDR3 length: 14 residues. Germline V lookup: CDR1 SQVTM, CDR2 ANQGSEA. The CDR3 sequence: CSVAMTGPGETQYF. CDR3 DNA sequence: TGCAGCGTTGCGATGACAGGGCCGGGGGAGACCCAGTACTTC.

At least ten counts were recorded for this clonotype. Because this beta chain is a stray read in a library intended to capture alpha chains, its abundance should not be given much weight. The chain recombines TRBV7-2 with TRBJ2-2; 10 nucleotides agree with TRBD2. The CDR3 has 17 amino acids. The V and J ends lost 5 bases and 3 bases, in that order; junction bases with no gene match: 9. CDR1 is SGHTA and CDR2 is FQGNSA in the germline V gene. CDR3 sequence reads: CASSNKLAGMDTGELFF. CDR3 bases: TGTGCCAGCAGCAACAAACTAGCGGGGATGGACACCGGGGAGCTGTTTTTT.

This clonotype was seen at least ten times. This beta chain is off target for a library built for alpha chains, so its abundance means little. For the CDR3, the DNA is TGCGCCAGCAGCACGGGACACGGTGAAAAACTGTTTTTT. Translated: CASSTGHGEKLFF. This chain joins TRBV5-1 and TRBJ1-4; D is perhaps TRBD1 (6 bases). Per the germline V gene, CDR1 is SGHRS and CDR2 is YFSETQ. Trimming removed 4 bases from V and 7 bases from J, with 11 bases in between. This CDR3 has 13 amino acids.

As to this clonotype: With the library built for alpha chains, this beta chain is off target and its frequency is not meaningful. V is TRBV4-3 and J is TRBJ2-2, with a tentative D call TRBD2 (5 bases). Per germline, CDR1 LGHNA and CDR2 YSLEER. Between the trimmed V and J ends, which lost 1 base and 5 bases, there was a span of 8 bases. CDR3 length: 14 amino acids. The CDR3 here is CASSQAGLTGELFF. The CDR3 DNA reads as TGCGCCAGCAGCCAAGCGGGGTTAACCGGGGAGCTGTTTTTT.

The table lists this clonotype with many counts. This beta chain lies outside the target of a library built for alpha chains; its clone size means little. The CDR3 DNA is TGCAGCACGACAGGGGTGGCGGGGGCCACCGGGGAGCTGTTTTTT. Its translation is CSTTGVAGATGELFF. The V call is TRBV29-1, the J call TRBJ2-2, with D perhaps matching TRBD1 (8 bases). Germline lookup yields CDR1 SQVTM and CDR2 ANQGSEA. The germline V and J ends were trimmed by 8 bases and 4 bases, with 20 bases remaining between them. CDR3 length equals 15 residues.

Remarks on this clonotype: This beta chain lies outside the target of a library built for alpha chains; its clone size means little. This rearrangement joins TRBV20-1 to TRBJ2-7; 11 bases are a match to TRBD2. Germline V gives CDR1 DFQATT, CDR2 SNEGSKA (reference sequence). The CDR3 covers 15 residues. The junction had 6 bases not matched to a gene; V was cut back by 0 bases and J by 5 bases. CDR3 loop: CSARDTTSGNHEQYF. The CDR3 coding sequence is TGCAGTGCTAGAGATACGACTAGCGGGAACCACGAGCAGTACTTC.

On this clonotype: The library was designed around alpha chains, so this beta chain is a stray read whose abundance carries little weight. Here the CDR3 DNA reads TGTGCCAGCAGCTTAGACAGGGGTTTTAATTCACCCCTCCACTTT. Translated: CASSLDRGFNSPLHF. V gene TRBV11-3 combines with J gene TRBJ1-6; TRBD1 is a possible D gene (6 bases). The germline V and J ends were trimmed by 0 bases and 6 bases, with 9 bases remaining between them. The germline gives CDR1 SGHNT, CDR2 YENEEA. The CDR3 has 15 amino acids.

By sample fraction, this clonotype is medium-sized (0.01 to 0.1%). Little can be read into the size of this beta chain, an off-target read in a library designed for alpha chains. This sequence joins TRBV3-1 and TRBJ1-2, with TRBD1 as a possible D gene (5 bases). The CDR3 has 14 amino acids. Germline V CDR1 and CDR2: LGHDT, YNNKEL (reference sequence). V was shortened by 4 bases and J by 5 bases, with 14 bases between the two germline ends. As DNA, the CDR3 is TGTGCCAGCAGCCCACAGCGGGACTCATATGGCTACACCTTC. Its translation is CASSPQRDSYGYTF.

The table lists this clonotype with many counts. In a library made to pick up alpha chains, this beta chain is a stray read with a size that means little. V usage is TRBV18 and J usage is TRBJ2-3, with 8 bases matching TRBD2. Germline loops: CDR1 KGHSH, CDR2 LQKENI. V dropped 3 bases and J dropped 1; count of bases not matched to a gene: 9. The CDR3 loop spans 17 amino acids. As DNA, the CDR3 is TGTGCCAGCTCACCCTGGGTGATGACTAGCGGCACAGATACGCAGTATTTT. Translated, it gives CASSPWVMTSGTDTQYF.

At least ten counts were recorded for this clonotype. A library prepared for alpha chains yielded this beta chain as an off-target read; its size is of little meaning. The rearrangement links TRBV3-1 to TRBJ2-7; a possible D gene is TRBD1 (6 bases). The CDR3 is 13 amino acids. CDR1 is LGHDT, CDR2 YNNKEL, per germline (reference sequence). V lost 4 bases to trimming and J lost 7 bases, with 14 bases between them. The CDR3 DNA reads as TGTGCCAGCAGCCCTCAAGGGGGTGCGGAGCAGTACTTC. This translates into CASSPQGGAEQYF.